Listed here are 20 T cell receptor beta chains from one sample, sequenced in a study of shared clonotypes between healthy human individuals. This table comes from immunoSEQ multiplex PCR, and its TCRdb copy is limited to in-frame clones, with some not included. This table has around 2,000,000 clones, roughly 95% appearing once. Naive CD8 cells comprised CD45RO-negative, CCR7-positively selected cells, excluding terminally differentiated effector memory CD45RA+ cells. The sample was naive CD8+ T cells sorted from blood. These receptors all come from a man in his late teens or twenties in good health.

The chain joins TRBV28 to TRBJ1-1; no clear D. This CDR3 has 14 amino acids. V was pared by 3 bases and J by 5 bases, with 13 bases between. Germline V gives CDR1 MDHEN, CDR2 SYDVKM. CDR3 DNA: TGTGCCAGCAGTTTCAGCTGGGATGCAACTGAAGCTTTCTTT. It encodes CASSFSWDATEAFF.

The chain is built from TRBV7-9 and TRBJ2-2; 11 nucleotides match TRBD2. The CDR3 runs 17 residues. After removal of 5 bases from V and 4 bases from J, the junction contained 9 bases not matched to a gene. From germline, CDR1 is SEHNR and CDR2 FQNEAQ (reference sequence). DNA of the CDR3: TGTGCCAGCAGCCCGGTTCCGGGACTAGCGGTCACCGGGGAGCTGTTTTTT. Translation gives CASSPVPGLAVTGELFF.

J is TRBJ2-2 and V is TRBV6-1; 9 bases agree with TRBD2. This CDR3 is built from 16 residues. With V trimmed by 3 bases and J by 6 bases, 8 bases remained unmatched. Germline assignment: CDR1 MNHNS and CDR2 SASEGT. CDR3: CASSDVAGASPGELFF. The CDR3 DNA follows: TGTGCCAGCAGTGATGTAGCGGGGGCCTCCCCCGGGGAGCTGTTTTTT.

V and J are TRBV4-2 and TRBJ2-3; 7 bases are shared with TRBD1. The J segment lost 0 bases and the V segment lost 2 bases, leaving 26 bases of the junction unmatched. This CDR3 is built from 23 residues. The germline V gene has CDR1 LGHNA and CDR2 YNFKEQ. In nucleotides, the CDR3 is TGTGCCAGCAGCCAACCCTCTAGGGGCGCCGGGACAGAGAGACCTAGAAGCACAGATACGCAGTATTTT. Amino acid sequence: CASSQPSRGAGTERPRSTDTQYF.

On this clone: This sample also contains other DNA sequences that code for the same CDR3. The chain is built from TRBV7-9 and TRBJ2-2; 7 nucleotides align to TRBD1. Per the germline V gene, CDR1 is SEHNR and CDR2 is FQNEAQ (reference sequence). The trim removed 1 base at V and 6 bases at J, leaving 2 bases unmatched. The CDR3 is made up of 14 amino acids. CDR3 protein: CASSLGQGAGELFF. CDR3 DNA: TGTGCCAGCAGCTTAGGACAGGGTGCCGGGGAGCTGTTTTTT.

The chain is built from TRBV5-8 and TRBJ2-5; maybe TRBD1 (6 bases). The length of the CDR3 is 14 residues. Germline CDR1 is SGHTS and CDR2 is YDEGEE. V shed 0 bases and J shed 4 bases, with 10 bases lying between them. The CDR3 nucleotides read TGTGCCAGCAGCTTGGTACAGGGCGGAGAGACCCAGTACTTC. It codes for CASSLVQGGETQYF.

CDR3 DNA sequence: TGTGCCAGCTTCCCCCTGGGGGTCACAGGGACGGGAAACACCATATATTTT. Translation gives CASFPLGVTGTGNTIYF. V usage is TRBV21-1 and J usage is TRBJ1-3; TRBD1 is taken as the D call from the table, unchecked against the DNA. TRBV21-1 is described as a pseudogene. The CDR3 loop spans 17 amino acids.

This clone was observed once. This chain joins TRBV9 and TRBJ2-7; tentatively, D is TRBD1 (5 bases). V shed 3 bases and J shed 5 bases, with 18 bases lying between them. CDR3 length equals 15 residues. Germline loops: CDR1 SGDLS, CDR2 YYNGEE. The DNA of the CDR3 is TGTGCCAGCAGCGGAGACGGTCTACTCAGGGACGAGCAGTACTTC. This translates into CASSGDGLLRDEQYF.

In DNA, the CDR3 is TGTGCCAGCAACCTGCAGGGTTTACTCCAAGAGACCCAGTACTTC. Translating gives CASNLQGLLQETQYF. This chain joins TRBV5-8 and TRBJ2-5, with D maybe TRBD1 (5 bases). CDR1 is SGHTS and CDR2 is YDEGEE in the germline V gene. The CDR3 sequence is 15 residues long. The germline V and J ends were trimmed by 6 bases and 1 base, with 16 bases remaining between them. The whole variable domain, filled in from reference TRBV5-8 and TRBJ2-5, reads EAGVTQSPTHLIKTRGQQATLRCSPISGHTSVYWYQQALGLGLQFLLWYDEGEERNRGNFPPRFSGRQFPNYSSELNVNALELEDSALYLCASNLQGLLQETQYFGPGTRLLVL.

This sequence joins TRBV11-2 and TRBJ2-3; the match to TRBD2 covers 7 bases. V dropped 5 bases and J dropped 2; count of bases not matched to a gene: 7. Germline-derived CDR1 and CDR2 are SGHAT and FQNNGV. The CDR3 sequence is 15 residues long. The CDR3 DNA reads TGTGCCAGCAGCGCCATCAGCGGGAACACAGATACGCAGTATTTT. It yields the protein CASSAISGNTDTQYF.

This chain links TRBV11-2 with TRBJ1-2; 7 nucleotides align to TRBD1. CDR3 length: 16 residues. J lost 7 bases, V lost 1 base, and 12 bases had no gene match. CDR1 is SGHAT, CDR2 FQNNGV, per germline. CDR3 protein: CASSLAEGGRLSGYTF. The CDR3 nucleotides read TGTGCCAGCAGCTTAGCCGAAGGGGGCCGCCTGAGTGGCTACACCTTC.

Regarding this clone: The junction departs from the called germline gene at one end, perhaps through a read error. The chain joins TRBV7-7 to TRBJ2-3; perhaps TRBD2 as D (5 bases). This CDR3 spans 15 amino acids. Germline CDR1 SSHAT, CDR2 FNYEAQ (reference sequence). DNA for the CDR3: TGTGCTAGCAGCGAATCTTCGGGGAGCACAGATACGCAGTATTTT. Encoded protein: CASSESSGSTDTQYF. Full variable domain (rest looked up from reference TRBV7-7 and TRBJ2-3): GAGVSQSPRYKVTKRGQDVTLRCDPISSHATLYWYQQALGQGPEFLTYFNYEAQPDKSGLPSDRFSAERPEGSISTLTIQRTEQRDSAMYRCASSESSGSTDTQYFGPGTRLTVL.

The genes are TRBV11-2 and TRBJ1-5; D perhaps matches TRBD1 (5 bases). Deletions cut 5 bases from V and 7 bases from J, with 12 bases between. Per the germline V gene, CDR1 is SGHAT and CDR2 is FQNNGV. The CDR3 extends over 13 amino acids. CDR3 sequence: CASSQDSGQPQHF. CDR3 bases: TGTGCCAGCAGCCAAGATTCAGGGCAGCCCCAGCATTTT.

The rearrangement links TRBV7-9 to TRBJ2-3; 7 bases agree with TRBD2. V gave up 11 bases and J gave up 8 bases; unmatched junction bases: 7. Germline V gene data show CDR1 as SEHNR and CDR2 as FQNEAQ (reference sequence). The CDR3 length is 11 residues. The CDR3 DNA reads as TGTGCCTCCTTCGGGGAGGGTACGCAGTATTTT. Residues: CASFGEGTQYF.

The chain couples TRBV4-1 to TRBJ2-6, with 8 bases fitting TRBD1. Losses at the gene ends were 6 bases for V and 0 bases for J; bases not matched to a gene: 10. Germline lookup yields CDR1 MGHRA and CDR2 YSYEKL. The CDR3 has 18 residues. The CDR3 is CASRDPGQVISGANVLTF. The CDR3 nucleotides are TGCGCCAGCAGGGATCCGGGACAGGTTATCTCTGGGGCCAACGTCCTGACTTTC.

On this clone: Relative to the germline gene, one junction end is altered; a read error may explain this. Other DNA sequences from this sample encode an identical CDR3 as well. The chain has TRBV7-7 and TRBJ2-7; D remains unclear. Looked up from germline, CDR1 is SSHAT and CDR2 is FNYEAQ (reference sequence). This CDR3 has 13 residues. For the CDR3, the DNA is TGTGCTAGCAGCTTAGGTGCCACCTACGAGCAGTACTTC. The encoded protein is CASSLGATYEQYF. Drawing the rest from reference TRBV7-7 and TRBJ2-7, the complete variable domain is GAGVSQSPRYKVTKRGQDVTLRCDPISSHATLYWYQQALGQGPEFLTYFNYEAQPDKSGLPSDRFSAERPEGSISTLTIQRTEQRDSAMYRCASSLGATYEQYFGPGTRLTVT.

J is TRBJ1-6 and V is TRBV4-1; D gene ambiguous. Trimming stripped 1 base from V and 7 bases from J, with 11 bases between. Germline V lookup: CDR1 MGHRA, CDR2 YSYEKL. This CDR3 comprises 15 residues. This CDR3 reads CASSQVGERNSPLHF. CDR3 nucleotides: TGCGCCAGCAGCCAAGTCGGGGAAAGAAATTCACCCCTCCACTTT.

V is TRBV27 and J is TRBJ2-1, with D possibly TRBD1 on 6 matching bases. The CDR3 sequence is 15 residues long. Germline lookup yields CDR1 MNHEY and CDR2 SMNVEV (reference sequence). Trimming removed 10 bases from V and 8 bases from J, with 24 bases in between. The CDR3 coding sequence is TGTGCCACCCAGTTAGTTCCGCAGGGGTGGGATGAGCAGTTCTTC. Protein sequence: CATQLVPQGWDEQFF.

The chain has TRBV6-1 and TRBJ2-5; D possibly corresponds to TRBD1 (5 bases). Between the trimmed V and J ends, which lost 3 bases and 2 bases, there was a span of 10 bases. Germline V CDR1 and CDR2: MNHNS, SASEGT. The CDR3 has 14 residues. For the CDR3, the DNA is TGTGCCAGCAGTGAGACAGCTATTCAAGAGACCCAGTACTTC. Residues: CASSETAIQETQYF.

This rearrangement joins TRBV15 to TRBJ2-7, with unresolved D. CDR1 is LNHNV and CDR2 is YYDKDF in the germline V gene (reference sequence). This CDR3 contains 12 residues. The V end lost 0 bases, the J end lost 7 bases, and 7 bases lay between the germline ends. Written as DNA, the CDR3 is TGTGCCACCAGCAGAGATTTCAGGGAGCAGTACTTC. Its protein is CATSRDFREQYF.